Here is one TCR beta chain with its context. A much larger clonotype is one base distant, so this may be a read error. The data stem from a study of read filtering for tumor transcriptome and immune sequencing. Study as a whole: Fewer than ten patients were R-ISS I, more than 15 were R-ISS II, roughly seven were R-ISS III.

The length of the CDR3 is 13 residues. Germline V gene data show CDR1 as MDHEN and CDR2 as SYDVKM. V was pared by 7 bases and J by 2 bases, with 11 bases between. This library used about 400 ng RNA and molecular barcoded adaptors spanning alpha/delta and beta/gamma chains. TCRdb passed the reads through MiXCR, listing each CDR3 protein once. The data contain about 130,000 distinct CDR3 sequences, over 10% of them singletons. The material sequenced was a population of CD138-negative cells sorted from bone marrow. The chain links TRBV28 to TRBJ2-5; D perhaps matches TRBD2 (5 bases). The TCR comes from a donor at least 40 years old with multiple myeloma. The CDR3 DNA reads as TGTGCCAGCAAGGTTTGGGAGCAAGAGACCCAGTACTTC. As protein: CASKVWEQETQYF.